Sequencing of this T cell receptor beta chain was carried out in a study of cytomegalovirus exposure and HLA in healthy donors. Regarding the study as a whole: In a later analysis, a missense DCLRE1C variant was linked to TCR beta V- and J-gene trimming. Association with HLA alleles at 0.05 false discovery rate was found for about 17,000 TCR beta sequences in a later analysis. For cytomegalovirus status, the classifier reportedly gave diagnoses with high specificity and sensitivity.

About this clone itself: What it binds is not known.

Trimming took 5 bases from V and 0 from J; bases not matched to a gene: 4. The CDR3 is 16 residues long. Germline V CDR1 and CDR2: SGHVS, FNYEAQ. PCR amplification relied on 60 Vbeta primers (plus 13 Jbeta primers). TCRdb's table, derived via immunoSEQ multiplex PCR, lists solely in-frame clones and lacks some. Among more than 95,000 clones, 78% were seen once, and the ten largest hold approximately 1.9%. The V gene is TRBV7-6, the J gene TRBJ1-6, with 7 bases lining up with TRBD1. Source material: PBMCs. The clonotype was recovered from a woman aged 40 to 50 in good health and CMV-seronegative. This chain's CDR3 is CASSTGQISYNSPLHF. DNA of the CDR3: TGTGCCAGCAGCACGGGACAGATCTCCTATAATTCACCCCTCCACTTT. Filled out from reference TRBV7-6 and TRBJ1-6, the complete variable domain reads GAGVSQSPRYKVTKRGQDVALRCDPISGHVSLYWYRQALGQGPEFLTYFNYEAQQDKSGLPNDRFSAERPEGSISTLTIQRTEQRDSAMYRCASSTGQISYNSPLHFGNGTRLTVT.